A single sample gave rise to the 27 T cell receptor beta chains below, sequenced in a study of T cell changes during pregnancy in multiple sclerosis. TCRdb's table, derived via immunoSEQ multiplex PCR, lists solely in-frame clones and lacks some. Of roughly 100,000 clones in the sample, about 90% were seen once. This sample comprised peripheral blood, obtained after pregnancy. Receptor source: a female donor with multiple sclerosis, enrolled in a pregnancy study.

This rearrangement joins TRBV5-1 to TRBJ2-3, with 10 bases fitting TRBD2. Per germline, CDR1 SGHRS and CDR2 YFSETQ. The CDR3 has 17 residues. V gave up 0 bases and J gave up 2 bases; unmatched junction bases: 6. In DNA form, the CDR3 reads TGCGCCAGCAGCTTGGAGAGCGGGGGGGCCCCCACAGATACGCAGTATTTT. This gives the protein CASSLESGGAPTDTQYF. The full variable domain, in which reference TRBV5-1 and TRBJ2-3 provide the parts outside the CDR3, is KAGVTQTPRYLIKTRGQQVTLSCSPISGHRSVSWYQQTPGQGLQFLFEYFSETQRNKGNFPGRFSGRQFSNSRSEMNVSTLELGDSALYLCASSLESGGAPTDTQYFGPGTRLTVL.

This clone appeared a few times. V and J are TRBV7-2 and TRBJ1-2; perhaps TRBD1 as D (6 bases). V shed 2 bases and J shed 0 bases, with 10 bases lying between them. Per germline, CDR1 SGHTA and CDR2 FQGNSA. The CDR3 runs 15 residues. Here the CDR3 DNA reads TGTGCCAGCAGCTTATCGGGGGGCTCTAACTATGGCTACACCTTC. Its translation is CASSLSGGSNYGYTF.

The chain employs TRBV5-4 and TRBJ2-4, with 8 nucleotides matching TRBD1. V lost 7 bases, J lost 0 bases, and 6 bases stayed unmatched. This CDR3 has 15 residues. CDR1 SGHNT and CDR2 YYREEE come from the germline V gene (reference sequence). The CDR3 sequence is CASSQTGVAKNIQYF. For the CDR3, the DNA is TGTGCCAGCTCCCAGACAGGGGTAGCCAAAAACATTCAGTACTTC. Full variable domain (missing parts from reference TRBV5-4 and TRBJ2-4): ETGVTQSPTHLIKTRGQQVTLRCSSQSGHNTVSWYQQALGQGPQFIFQYYREEENGRGNFPPRFSGLQFPNYSSELNVNALELDDSALYLCASSQTGVAKNIQYFGAGTRLSVL.

Here the CDR3 reads CASSPVPTGLTYEQYF. CDR3 DNA: TGTGCCAGTAGCCCGGTCCCAACCGGACTTACCTACGAGCAGTACTTC. This chain uses TRBV19 with TRBJ2-7; possible D gene TRBD2, 5 bases. The V and J ends lost 6 bases and 2 bases respectively, with 20 bases between them. The CDR3 contains 16 residues. Germline V lookup: CDR1 LNHDA, CDR2 SQIVND (reference sequence).

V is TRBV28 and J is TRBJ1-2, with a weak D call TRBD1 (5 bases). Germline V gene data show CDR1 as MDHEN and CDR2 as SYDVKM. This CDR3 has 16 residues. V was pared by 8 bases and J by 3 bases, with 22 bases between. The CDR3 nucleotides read TGTGCCAGCTTCGAACATAAGGGGCCGATGTACTATGGCTACACCTTC. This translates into CASFEHKGPMYYGYTF.

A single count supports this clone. CDR3 coding DNA: TGTGCCACCAGCAGTGAGCCTAGCGGGGGGGCCGAGCAGTTCTTC. It encodes CATSSEPSGGAEQFF. V gene TRBV15 combines with J gene TRBJ2-1, with 12 bases that match TRBD2. The CDR3 runs 15 residues. Germline loops: CDR1 LNHNV, CDR2 YYDKDF (reference sequence). With 3 bases clipped from V and 10 bases from J, the junction kept 7 bases outside the gene matches.

DNA of the CDR3: TGTGCCAGCAGCGGGGGGGGGAGCACAGATACGCAGTATTTT. It encodes CASSGGGSTDTQYF. This chain links TRBV9 with TRBJ2-3, with TRBD2 matching over 7 bases. From germline, CDR1 is SGDLS and CDR2 YYNGEE. V was clipped by 3 bases and J by 0 bases; unmatched bases: 1. The CDR3 has 14 amino acids. The full variable domain, with the rest looked up from reference TRBV9 and TRBJ2-3, is DSGVTQTPKHLITATGQRVTLRCSPRSGDLSVYWYQQSLDQGLQFLIQYYNGEERAKGNILERFSAQQFPDLHSELNLSSLELGDSALYFCASSGGGSTDTQYFGPGTRLTVL.

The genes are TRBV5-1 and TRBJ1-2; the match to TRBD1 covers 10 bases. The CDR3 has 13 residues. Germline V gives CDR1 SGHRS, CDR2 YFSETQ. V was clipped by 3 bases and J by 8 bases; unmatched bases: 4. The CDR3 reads CASSSGTGDGYTF. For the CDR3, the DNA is TGCGCCAGCAGCTCCGGGACAGGGGACGGCTACACCTTC.

CDR3 bases: TGTGCCAGCAGTTTGCGGGGACAGGCCGTGCCTGAAGCTTTCTTT. It yields the protein CASSLRGQAVPEAFF. This chain joins TRBV28 and TRBJ1-1; 8 bases map to TRBD1. V lost 3 bases and J lost 6; bases outside the gene matches: 9. The germline gives CDR1 MDHEN, CDR2 SYDVKM. This CDR3 has 15 residues.

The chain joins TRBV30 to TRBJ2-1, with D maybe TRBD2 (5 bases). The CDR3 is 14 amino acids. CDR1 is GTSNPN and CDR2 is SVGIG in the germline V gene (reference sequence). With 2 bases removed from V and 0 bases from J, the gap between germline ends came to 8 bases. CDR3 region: CAWSRGLSYNEQFF. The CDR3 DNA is TGTGCCTGGAGTCGAGGACTCTCCTACAATGAGCAGTTCTTC.

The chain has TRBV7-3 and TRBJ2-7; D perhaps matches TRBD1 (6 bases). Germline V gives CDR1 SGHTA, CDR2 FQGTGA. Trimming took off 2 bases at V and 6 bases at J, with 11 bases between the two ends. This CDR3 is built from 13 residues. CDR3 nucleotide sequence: TGTGCCAGCAGCTTACAGGGGACGGGCGAGCAGTACTTC. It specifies CASSLQGTGEQYF.

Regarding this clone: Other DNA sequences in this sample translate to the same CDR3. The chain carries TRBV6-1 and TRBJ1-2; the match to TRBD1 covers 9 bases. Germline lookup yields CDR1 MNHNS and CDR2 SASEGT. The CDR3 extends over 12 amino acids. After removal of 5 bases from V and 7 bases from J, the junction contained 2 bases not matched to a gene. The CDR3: CASSLTGGGYTF. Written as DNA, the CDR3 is TGTGCCAGCAGTTTGACAGGGGGTGGCTACACCTTC.

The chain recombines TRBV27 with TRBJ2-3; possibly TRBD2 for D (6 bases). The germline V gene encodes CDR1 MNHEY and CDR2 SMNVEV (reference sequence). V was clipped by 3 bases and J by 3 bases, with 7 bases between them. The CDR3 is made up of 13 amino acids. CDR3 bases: TGTGCCAGCAGTTTGGGGAGGACAGATACGCAGTATTTT. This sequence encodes CASSLGRTDTQYF.

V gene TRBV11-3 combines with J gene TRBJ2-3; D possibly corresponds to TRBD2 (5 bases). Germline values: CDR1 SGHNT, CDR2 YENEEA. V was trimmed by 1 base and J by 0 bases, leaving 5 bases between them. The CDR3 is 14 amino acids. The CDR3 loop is CASSLAGSTDTQYF. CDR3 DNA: TGTGCCAGCAGCTTAGCGGGGAGCACAGATACGCAGTATTTT. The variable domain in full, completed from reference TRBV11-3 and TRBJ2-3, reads EAGVVQSPRYKIIEKKQPVAFWCNPISGHNTLYWYLQNLGQGPELLIRYENEEAVDDSQLPKDRFSAERLKGVDSTLKIQPAELGDSAVYLCASSLAGSTDTQYFGPGTRLTVL.

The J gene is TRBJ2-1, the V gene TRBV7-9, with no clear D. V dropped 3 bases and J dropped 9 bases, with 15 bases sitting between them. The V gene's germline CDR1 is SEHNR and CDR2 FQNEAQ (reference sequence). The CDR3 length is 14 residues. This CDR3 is CASSFEGDRSEQFF. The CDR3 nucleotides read TGTGCCAGCAGCTTTGAAGGAGATAGGAGTGAGCAGTTCTTC. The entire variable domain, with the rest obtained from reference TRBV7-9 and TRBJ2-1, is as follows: DTGVSQNPRHKITKRGQNVTFRCDPISEHNRLYWYRQTLGQGPEFLTYFQNEAQLEKSRLLSDRFSAERPKGSFSTLEIQRTEQGDSAMYLCASSFEGDRSEQFFGPGTRLTVL.

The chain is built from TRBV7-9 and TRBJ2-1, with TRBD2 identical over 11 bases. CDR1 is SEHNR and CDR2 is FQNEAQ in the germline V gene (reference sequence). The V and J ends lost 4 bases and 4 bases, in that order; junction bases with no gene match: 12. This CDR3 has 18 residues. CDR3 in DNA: TGTGCCAGCAGCTCGACCAAAGGGACTAGCGGAGAGTACAATGAGCAGTTCTTC. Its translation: CASSSTKGTSGEYNEQFF.

CDR3 residues: CASSEVRGQHMNTEAFF. The CDR3 bases are TGTGCCAGCAGTGAAGTCCGGGGTCAGCACATGAACACTGAAGCTTTCTTT. The J gene is TRBJ1-1, the V gene TRBV2; D is ambiguous. The CDR3 loop spans 17 amino acids. Germline CDR1 and CDR2: SNHLY and FYNNEI. The V end was cut by 1 base, the J end by 0 bases, with 15 bases between.

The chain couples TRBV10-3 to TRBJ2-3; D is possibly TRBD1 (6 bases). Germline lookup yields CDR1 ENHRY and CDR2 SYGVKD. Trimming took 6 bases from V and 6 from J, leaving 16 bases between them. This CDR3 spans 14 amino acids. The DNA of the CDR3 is TGTGCCATCAGCCCCAGTTCCGACAGGGATACGCAGTATTTT. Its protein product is CAISPSSDRDTQYF.

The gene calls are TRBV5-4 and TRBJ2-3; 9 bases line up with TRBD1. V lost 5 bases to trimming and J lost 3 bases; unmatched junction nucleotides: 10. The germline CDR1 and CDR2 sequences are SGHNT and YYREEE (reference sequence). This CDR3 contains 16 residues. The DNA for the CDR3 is TGTGCCAGCAGTCCCTTTGGACAGGGGTTTACAGATACGCAGTATTTT. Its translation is CASSPFGQGFTDTQYF.

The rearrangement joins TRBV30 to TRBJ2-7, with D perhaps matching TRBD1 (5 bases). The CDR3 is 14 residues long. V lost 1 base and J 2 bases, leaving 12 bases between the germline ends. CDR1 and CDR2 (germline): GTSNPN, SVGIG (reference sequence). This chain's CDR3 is CAWSGRTFPYEQYF. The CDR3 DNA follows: TGTGCCTGGAGTGGCAGGACATTCCCCTACGAGCAGTACTTC. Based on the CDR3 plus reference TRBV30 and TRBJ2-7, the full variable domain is SQTIHQWPATLVQPVGSPLSLECTVEGTSNPNLYWYRQAAGRGLQLLFYSVGIGQISSEVPQNLSASRPQDRQFILSSKKLLLSDSGFYLCAWSGRTFPYEQYFGPGTRLTVT.

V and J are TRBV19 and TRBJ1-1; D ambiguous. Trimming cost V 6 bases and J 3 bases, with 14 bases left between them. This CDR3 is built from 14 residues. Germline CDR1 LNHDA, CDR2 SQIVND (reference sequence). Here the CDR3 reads CASSPSGKDTEAFF. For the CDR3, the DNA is TGTGCCAGTAGCCCCAGCGGGAAGGACACTGAAGCTTTCTTT.

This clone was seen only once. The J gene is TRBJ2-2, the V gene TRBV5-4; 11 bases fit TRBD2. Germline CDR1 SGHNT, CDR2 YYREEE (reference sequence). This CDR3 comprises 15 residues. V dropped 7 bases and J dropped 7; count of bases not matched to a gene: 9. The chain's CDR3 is CASSVAGGPVGELFF. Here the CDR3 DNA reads TGTGCCAGCTCAGTAGCGGGAGGGCCCGTCGGGGAGCTGTTTTTT.

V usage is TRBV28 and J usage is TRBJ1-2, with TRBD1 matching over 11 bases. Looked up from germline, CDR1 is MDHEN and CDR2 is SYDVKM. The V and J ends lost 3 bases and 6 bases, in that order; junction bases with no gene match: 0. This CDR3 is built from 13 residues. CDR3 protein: CASSLDRGHGYTF. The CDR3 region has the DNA TGTGCCAGCAGTTTGGACAGGGGGCATGGCTACACCTTC.

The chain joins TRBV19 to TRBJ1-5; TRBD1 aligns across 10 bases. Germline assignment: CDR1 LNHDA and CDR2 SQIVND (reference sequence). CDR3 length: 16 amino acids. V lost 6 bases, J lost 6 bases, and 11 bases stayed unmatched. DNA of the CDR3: TGTGCCAGTAGACCCCTCCGGGGGGACAGGGGTCAGCCCCAGCATTTT. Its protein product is CASRPLRGDRGQPQHF.

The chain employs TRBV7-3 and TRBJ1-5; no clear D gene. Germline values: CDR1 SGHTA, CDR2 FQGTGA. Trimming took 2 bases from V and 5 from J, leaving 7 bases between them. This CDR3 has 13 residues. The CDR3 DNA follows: TGTGCCAGCAGCTTATACAACGATCAGCCCCAGCATTTT. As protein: CASSLYNDQPQHF.

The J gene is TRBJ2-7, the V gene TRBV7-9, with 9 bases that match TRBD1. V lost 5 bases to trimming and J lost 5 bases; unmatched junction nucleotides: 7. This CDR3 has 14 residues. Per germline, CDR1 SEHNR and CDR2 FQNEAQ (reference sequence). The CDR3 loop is CASSPRDRVDEQYF. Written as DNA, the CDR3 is TGTGCCAGCAGCCCGCGGGACAGGGTAGACGAGCAGTACTTC.

The CDR3 nucleotides read TGTGCCTGGAGTGCCCAGGGGAAGGGTTCACCCCTCCACTTT. It codes for CAWSAQGKGSPLHF. The chain is built from TRBV30 and TRBJ1-6; D perhaps matches TRBD1 (6 bases). The CDR3 spans 14 residues. Looked up from germline, CDR1 is GTSNPN and CDR2 is SVGIG (reference sequence). Trimming cost V 1 base and J 9 bases, with 13 bases left between them. The whole variable domain, remainder taken from reference TRBV30 and TRBJ1-6, is SQTIHQWPATLVQPVGSPLSLECTVEGTSNPNLYWYRQAAGRGLQLLFYSVGIGQISSEVPQNLSASRPQDRQFILSSKKLLLSDSGFYLCAWSAQGKGSPLHFGNGTRLTVT.